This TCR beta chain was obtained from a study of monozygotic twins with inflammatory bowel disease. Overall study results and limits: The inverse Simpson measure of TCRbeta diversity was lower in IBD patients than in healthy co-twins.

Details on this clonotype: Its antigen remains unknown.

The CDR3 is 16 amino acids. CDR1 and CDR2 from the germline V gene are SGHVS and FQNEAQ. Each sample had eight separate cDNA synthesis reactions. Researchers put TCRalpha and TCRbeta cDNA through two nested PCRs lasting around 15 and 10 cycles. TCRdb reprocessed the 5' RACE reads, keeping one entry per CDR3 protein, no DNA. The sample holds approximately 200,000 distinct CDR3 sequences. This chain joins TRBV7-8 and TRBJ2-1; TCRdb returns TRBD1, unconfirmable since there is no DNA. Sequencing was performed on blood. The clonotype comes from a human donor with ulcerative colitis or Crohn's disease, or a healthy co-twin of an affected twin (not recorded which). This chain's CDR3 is CASSLRGQVNYNEQFF.